The entry that follows covers one TCR beta chain sequence. The sample originates from a study of T cell changes during pregnancy in multiple sclerosis. CDR3 length: 18 residues. Germline values: CDR1 LGHNA, CDR2 YNFKEQ. The V and J ends lost 0 bases and 3 bases respectively, with 17 bases between them. Measured with immunoSEQ multiplex PCR; TCRdb has only the in-frame clones, and not every one. The sample lists tens of thousands of clones, just over 90% occurring once. The sequence was obtained from a female donor with multiple sclerosis, enrolled in a pregnancy study. The material was peripheral blood, obtained in the second trimester of pregnancy. This chain links TRBV4-2 with TRBJ2-2, with D possibly being TRBD1 (6 bases). The CDR3 protein is CASSQDPQGRGHTGELFF. CDR3 nucleotide sequence: TGTGCCAGCAGCCAAGACCCCCAGGGGAGAGGTCACACCGGGGAGCTGTTTTTT.